The 14 T cell receptor beta chains listed next were all sequenced from one sample in a study of human T cells and chemical hapten exposure. Time point of the sample: patch test 1, 2 weeks after DPC sensitization. Treatment described: therapeutic diphenylcyclopropenone sensitization with weekly scalp DPC. TCRdb ran MiXCR on the RACE reads and lists one entry per CDR3 protein. The table includes 300,000 to 350,000 distinct CDR3 sequences, 5.5% to 8% detected once. Material: whole blood, obtained in connection with sensitization to the hapten diphenylcyclopropenone (DPC). These receptors were taken from a woman younger than 35 with alopecia areata. Some clones in this sample may be carry-over from other donors' samples.

This clonotype was detected many times. The chain has TRBV18 and TRBJ2-3; no firm D call. V was shortened by 3 bases and J by 6 bases, with 13 bases between the two germline ends. CDR3 length: 14 amino acids. Germline lookup yields CDR1 KGHSH and CDR2 LQKENI. CDR3 sequence: CASSPIELGDTQYF. The CDR3 region has the DNA TGTGCCAGCTCACCCATTGAATTGGGGGATACGCAGTATTTT.

This clonotype has at least ten counts. The V call is TRBV6-4, the J call TRBJ2-2; a possible D gene is TRBD1 (5 bases). This CDR3 region has 14 residues. V lost 6 bases and J 1 base, leaving 9 bases between the germline ends. From germline, CDR1 is MRHNA and CDR2 SNTAGT. The CDR3 DNA follows: TGTGCCAGCAGAAGCCAGGGGAACACCGGGGAGCTGTTTTTT. It yields the protein CASRSQGNTGELFF.

This clonotype turned up a few times. The chain's CDR3 is CASSNIPGQGYEQYF. CDR3 in DNA: TGTGCCAGCAGCAACATTCCGGGACAGGGGTACGAGCAGTACTTC. The chain recombines TRBV4-2 with TRBJ2-7; 10 nucleotides align to TRBD1. This CDR3 contains 15 residues. After removal of 5 bases from V and 4 bases from J, the junction contained 8 bases not matched to a gene. Germline V gives CDR1 LGHNA, CDR2 YNFKEQ.

This clonotype was seen more than once but under ten times. The rearrangement links TRBV7-9 to TRBJ1-1; the D gene is possibly TRBD1 (6 bases). This CDR3 contains 14 residues. Trimming shortened V by 7 bases and J by 0 bases, and 12 bases separated the two germline ends. Germline V gene lookup returns CDR1 SEHNR and CDR2 FQNEAQ (reference sequence). This CDR3 is CASNGGGMNTEAFF. CDR3 coding DNA: TGTGCCAGCAATGGGGGCGGAATGAACACTGAAGCTTTCTTT.

The table lists this clonotype with many counts. The rearrangement links TRBV6-6 to TRBJ2-1, with TRBD1 identical over 7 bases. Germline V gene data show CDR1 as MNHNY and CDR2 as SVGAGI (reference sequence). This CDR3 spans 12 amino acids. V was pared by 4 bases and J by 8 bases, with 2 bases of the junction left unmatched. Written as DNA, the CDR3 is TGTGCCAGCAGTTCCGGACAGGATGAGCAGTTCTTC. This sequence encodes CASSSGQDEQFF.

The CDR3 coding sequence is TGTGCCAGCGGAGAGCAGACAGGCGAAGCAACTAATGAAAAACTGTTTTTT. This gives the protein CASGEQTGEATNEKLFF. This rearrangement joins TRBV7-9 to TRBJ1-4, with D tentatively TRBD1 (6 bases). The CDR3 spans 17 residues. In germline, CDR1 is SEHNR, CDR2 FQNEAQ (reference sequence). Between the trimmed V and J ends, which lost 8 bases and 0 bases, there was a span of 19 bases.

This clonotype occurred many times. The chain is built from TRBV7-2 and TRBJ1-1; unclear D gene. Trimming pared 4 bases from V and 1 base from J, leaving 7 bases between. This CDR3 is built from 13 residues. Germline CDR1 and CDR2: SGHTA and FQGNSA. CDR3 amino acids: CASSWNSNTEAFF. In DNA form, the CDR3 reads TGTGCCAGCAGCTGGAATTCGAACACTGAAGCTTTCTTT.

This clonotype has at least ten counts. For the CDR3, the DNA is TGTGCCAGCAGTTACTTTCAGAGTAGCAATCAGCCCCAGCATTTT. It yields the protein CASSYFQSSNQPQHF. V and J are TRBV12-3 or TRBV12-4 and TRBJ1-5; D is unclear. The V gene lost 4 bases and the J gene lost 0 bases, with 10 bases spanning the gap. CDR3 length: 15 amino acids.

V gene TRBV6-2 or TRBV6-3 combines with J gene TRBJ2-6; the D gene is possibly TRBD2 (6 bases). V was pared by 7 bases and J by 1 base, with 17 bases between. The CDR3 sequence is 17 residues long. Germline V gene data show CDR1 as MNHEY and CDR2 as SVGEGT. DNA of the CDR3: TGTGCCAGCACCACGGTGGCAGGGAGGTCTGGGGCCAACGTCCTGACTTTC. This translates into CASTTVAGRSGANVLTF.

Only a few counts were recorded for this clonotype. In nucleotides, the CDR3 is TGCGCCAGCAGCCTAGTAGCGGGGGGAGGAAACATTCAGTACTTC. Encoded protein: CASSLVAGGGNIQYF. The rearrangement uses TRBV4-3 and TRBJ2-4, with 10 positions matching TRBD2. Germline CDR1 reads LGHNA; CDR2 reads YSLEER. The length of the CDR3 is 15 residues. V dropped 4 bases and J dropped 6; count of bases not matched to a gene: 6.

The V call is TRBV27, the J call TRBJ2-3; 10 nucleotides match TRBD2. Trimming took 5 bases from V and 4 from J; bases not matched to a gene: 6. Germline loops: CDR1 MNHEY, CDR2 SMNVEV (reference sequence). The CDR3 covers 15 residues. CDR3 DNA: TGTGCCAGCAGTCCTCTAGCGGGGGTCTCAGATACGCAGTATTTT. The encoded protein is CASSPLAGVSDTQYF.

This clonotype was observed many times. The chain carries TRBV3-1 and TRBJ2-1, with D unclear. The germline V gene encodes CDR1 LGHDT and CDR2 YNNKEL (reference sequence). V was pared by 3 bases and J by 4 bases, with 4 bases between. This CDR3 has 12 amino acids. The CDR3 reads CASSQEYNEQFF. The DNA of the CDR3 is TGTGCCAGCAGCCAGGAGTACAATGAGCAGTTCTTC.

V is TRBV7-8 and J is TRBJ1-1; D is perhaps TRBD1 (5 bases). The CDR3 spans 17 residues. The V end was cut by 5 bases, the J end by 0 bases, with 19 bases between. Looked up from germline, CDR1 is SGHVS and CDR2 is FQNEAQ. The DNA of the CDR3 is TGTGCCAGCAGCCCCCAGGGTAAGGGTAACATGAACACTGAAGCTTTCTTT. This sequence encodes CASSPQGKGNMNTEAFF.

This clonotype was observed a handful of times. The chain couples TRBV7-2 to TRBJ1-4; maybe TRBD1 (5 bases). The germline CDR1 and CDR2 sequences are SGHTA and FQGNSA. The CDR3 consists of 15 residues. V shed 2 bases and J shed 3 bases, with 10 bases lying between them. CDR3 DNA: TGTGCCAGCAGCTTATGGGGCCTCTCTAATGAAAAACTGTTTTTT. This encodes CASSLWGLSNEKLFF. Based on the CDR3 plus reference TRBV7-2 and TRBJ1-4, the full variable domain is GAGVSQSPSNKVTEKGKDVELRCDPISGHTALYWYRQSLGQGLEFLIYFQGNSAPDKSGLPSDRFSAERTGGSVSTLTIQRTQQEDSAVYLCASSLWGLSNEKLFFGSGTQLSVL.